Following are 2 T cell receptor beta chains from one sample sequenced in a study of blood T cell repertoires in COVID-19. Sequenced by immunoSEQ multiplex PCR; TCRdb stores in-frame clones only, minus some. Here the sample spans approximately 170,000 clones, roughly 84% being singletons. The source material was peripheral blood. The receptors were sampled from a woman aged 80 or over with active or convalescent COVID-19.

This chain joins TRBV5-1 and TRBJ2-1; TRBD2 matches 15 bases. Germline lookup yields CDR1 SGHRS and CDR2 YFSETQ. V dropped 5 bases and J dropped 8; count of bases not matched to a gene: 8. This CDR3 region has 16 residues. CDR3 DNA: TGCGCCAGCAGTTTAGGGACTAGCGGGAGGCCCGATGAGCAGTTCTTC. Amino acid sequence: CASSLGTSGRPDEQFF.

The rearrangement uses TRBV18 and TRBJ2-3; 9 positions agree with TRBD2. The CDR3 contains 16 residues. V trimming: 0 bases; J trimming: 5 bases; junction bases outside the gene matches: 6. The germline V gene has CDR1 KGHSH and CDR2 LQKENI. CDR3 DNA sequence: TGTGCCAGCTCACCACCGAGTAGCGGGAGTGTAGATACGCAGTATTTT. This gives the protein CASSPPSSGSVDTQYF.